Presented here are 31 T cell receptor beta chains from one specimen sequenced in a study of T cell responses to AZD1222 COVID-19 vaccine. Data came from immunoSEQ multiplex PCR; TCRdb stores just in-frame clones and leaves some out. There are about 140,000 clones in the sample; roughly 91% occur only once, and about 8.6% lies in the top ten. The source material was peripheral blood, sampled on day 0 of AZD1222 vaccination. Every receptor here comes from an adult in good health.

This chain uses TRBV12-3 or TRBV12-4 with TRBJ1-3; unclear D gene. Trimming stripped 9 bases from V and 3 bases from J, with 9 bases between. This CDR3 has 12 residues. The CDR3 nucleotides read TGTGCCAGTACTCCAATTGGAAACACCATATATTTT. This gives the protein CASTPIGNTIYF.

For the CDR3, the DNA is TGTGCCAGCAGTGACGGCAACTATGGCTACACCTTC. Its translation: CASSDGNYGYTF. The V call is TRBV2, the J call TRBJ1-2; D is unclear. The V gene lost 3 bases and the J gene lost 2 bases, with 4 bases spanning the gap. This CDR3 has 12 amino acids. The V gene's germline CDR1 is SNHLY and CDR2 FYNNEI.

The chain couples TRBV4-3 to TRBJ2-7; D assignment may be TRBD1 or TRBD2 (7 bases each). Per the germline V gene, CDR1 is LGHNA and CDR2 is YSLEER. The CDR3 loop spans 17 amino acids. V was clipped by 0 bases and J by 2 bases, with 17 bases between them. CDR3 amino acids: CASSQEGGWRGTYEQYF. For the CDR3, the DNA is TGCGCCAGCAGCCAAGAAGGGGGCTGGCGGGGGACCTACGAGCAGTACTTC.

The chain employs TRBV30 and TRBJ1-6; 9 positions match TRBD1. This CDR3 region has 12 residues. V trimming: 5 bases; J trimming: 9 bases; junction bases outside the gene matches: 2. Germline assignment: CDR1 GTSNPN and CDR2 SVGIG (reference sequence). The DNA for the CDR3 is TGTGCCTGGGGGACAGGGCGTTCACCCCTCCACTTT. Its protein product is CAWGTGRSPLHF.

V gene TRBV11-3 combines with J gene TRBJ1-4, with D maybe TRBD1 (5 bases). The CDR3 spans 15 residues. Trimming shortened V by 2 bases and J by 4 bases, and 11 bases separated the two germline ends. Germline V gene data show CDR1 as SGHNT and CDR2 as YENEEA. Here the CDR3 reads CASSLIFQGNEKLFF. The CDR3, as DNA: TGTGCCAGCAGCTTAATTTTTCAGGGTAATGAAAAACTGTTTTTT.

CDR3 sequence: CASSLRTGSGGTIYF. The CDR3 DNA reads as TGTGCCAGCAGCCTACGGACGGGGAGTGGCGGCACCATATATTTT. The chain combines TRBV7-8 with TRBJ1-3; D is ambiguous. V gave up 5 bases and J gave up 9 bases, with 20 bases separating them. This CDR3 spans 15 amino acids. CDR1 is SGHVS and CDR2 is FQNEAQ in the germline V gene.

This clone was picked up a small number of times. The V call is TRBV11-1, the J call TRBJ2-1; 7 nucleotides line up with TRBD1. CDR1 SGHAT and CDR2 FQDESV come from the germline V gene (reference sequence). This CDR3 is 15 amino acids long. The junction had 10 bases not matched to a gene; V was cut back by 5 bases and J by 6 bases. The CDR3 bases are TGTGCCAGCAGCACCCGGGACAGATACCTCAATGAGCAGTTCTTC. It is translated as CASSTRDRYLNEQFF. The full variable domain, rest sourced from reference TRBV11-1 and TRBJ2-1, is EAEVAQSPRYKITEKSQAVAFWCDPISGHATLYWYRQILGQGPELLVQFQDESVVDDSQLPKDRFSAERLKGVDSTLKIQPAELGDSAMYLCASSTRDRYLNEQFFGPGTRLTVL.

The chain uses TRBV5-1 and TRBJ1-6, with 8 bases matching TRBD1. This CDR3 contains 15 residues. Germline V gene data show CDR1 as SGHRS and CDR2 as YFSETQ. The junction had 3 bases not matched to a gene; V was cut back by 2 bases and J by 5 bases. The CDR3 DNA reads TGCGCCAGCAGCTTCAGGACAGGGAATAATTCACCCCTCCACTTT. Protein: CASSFRTGNNSPLHF.

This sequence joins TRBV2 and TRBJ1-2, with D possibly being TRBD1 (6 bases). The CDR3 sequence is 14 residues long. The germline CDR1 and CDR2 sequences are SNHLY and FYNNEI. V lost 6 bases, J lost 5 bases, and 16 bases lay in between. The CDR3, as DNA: TGTGCCAGCAGCCAAACAGGGTTTCTTTATGGCTACACCTTC. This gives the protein CASSQTGFLYGYTF.

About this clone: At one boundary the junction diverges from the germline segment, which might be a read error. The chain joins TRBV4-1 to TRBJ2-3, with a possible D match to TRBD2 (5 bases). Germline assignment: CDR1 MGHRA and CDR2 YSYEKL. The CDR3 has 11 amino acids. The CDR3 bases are TGCGCCAGCAGCCAAGCGAACCCCGGGAATTTT. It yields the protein CASSQANPGNF.

The CDR3 bases are TGTGCCAGCAGCCCCCTGGGGCAATCGGTCGGCTATGGCTACACCTTC. It specifies CASSPLGQSVGYGYTF. V gene TRBV7-8 combines with J gene TRBJ1-2; D possibly corresponds to TRBD1 (5 bases). Per germline, CDR1 SGHVS and CDR2 FQNEAQ. This CDR3 contains 16 residues. Trimming took off 5 bases at V and 4 bases at J, with 20 bases between the two ends.

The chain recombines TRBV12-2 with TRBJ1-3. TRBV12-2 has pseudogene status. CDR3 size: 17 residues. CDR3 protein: CASRPRTGTLTGNTIYF. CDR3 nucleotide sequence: TGTGCAAGTCGCCCAAGGACGGGGACCCTAACTGGAAACACCATATATTTT.

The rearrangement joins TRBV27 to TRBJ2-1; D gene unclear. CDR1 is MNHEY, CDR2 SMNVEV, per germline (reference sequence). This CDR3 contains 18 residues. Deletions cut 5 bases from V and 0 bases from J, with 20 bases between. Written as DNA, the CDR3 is TGTGCCAGCAGTCGGTCGGGCCTTCCATTTAGCTCCTACAATGAGCAGTTCTTC. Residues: CASSRSGLPFSSYNEQFF.

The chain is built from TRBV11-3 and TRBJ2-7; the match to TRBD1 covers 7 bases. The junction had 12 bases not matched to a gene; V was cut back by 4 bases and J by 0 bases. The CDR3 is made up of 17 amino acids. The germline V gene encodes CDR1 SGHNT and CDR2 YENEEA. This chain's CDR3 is CASSSQGVSYFSYEQYF. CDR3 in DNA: TGTGCCAGCAGCTCCCAGGGGGTGTCCTACTTCTCCTACGAGCAGTACTTC.

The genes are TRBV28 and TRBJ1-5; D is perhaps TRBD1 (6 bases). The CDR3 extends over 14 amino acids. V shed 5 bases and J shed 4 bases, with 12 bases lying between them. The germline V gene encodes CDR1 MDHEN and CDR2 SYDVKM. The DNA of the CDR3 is TGTGCCAGCAGTATACAGGGACGAAATCAGCCCCAGCATTTT. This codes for CASSIQGRNQPQHF. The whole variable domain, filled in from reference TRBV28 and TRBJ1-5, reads DVKVTQSSRYLVKRTGEKVFLECVQDMDHENMFWYRQDPGLGLRLIYFSYDVKMKEKGDIPEGYSVSREKKERFSLILESASTNQTSMYLCASSIQGRNQPQHFGDGTRLSIL.

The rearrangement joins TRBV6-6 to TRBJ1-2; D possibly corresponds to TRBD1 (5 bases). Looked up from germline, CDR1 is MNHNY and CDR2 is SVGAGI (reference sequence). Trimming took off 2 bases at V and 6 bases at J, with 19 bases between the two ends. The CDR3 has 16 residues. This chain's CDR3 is CASSYPTPSGRHGYTF. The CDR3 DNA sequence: TGTGCCAGCAGTTACCCGACCCCCTCAGGGAGGCATGGCTACACCTTC.

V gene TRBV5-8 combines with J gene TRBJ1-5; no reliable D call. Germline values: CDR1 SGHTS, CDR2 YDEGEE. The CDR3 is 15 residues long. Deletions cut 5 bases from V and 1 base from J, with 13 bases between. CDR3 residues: CASRAVAISNQPQHF. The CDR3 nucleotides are TGTGCCAGCAGGGCAGTGGCCATCAGCAATCAGCCCCAGCATTTT.

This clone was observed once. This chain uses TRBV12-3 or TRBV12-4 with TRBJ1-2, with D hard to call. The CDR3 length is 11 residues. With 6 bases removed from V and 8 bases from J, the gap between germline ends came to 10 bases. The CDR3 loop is CASSYRTGYTF. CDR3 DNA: TGTGCCAGCAGCTACCGCACAGGCTACACCTTC.

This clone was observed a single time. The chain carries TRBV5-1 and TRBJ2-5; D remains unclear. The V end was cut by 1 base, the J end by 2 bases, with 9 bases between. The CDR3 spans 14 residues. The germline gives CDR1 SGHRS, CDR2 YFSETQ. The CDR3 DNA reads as TGCGCCAGCAGCTTGATCCCTTTTCAAGAGACCCAGTACTTC. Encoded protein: CASSLIPFQETQYF.

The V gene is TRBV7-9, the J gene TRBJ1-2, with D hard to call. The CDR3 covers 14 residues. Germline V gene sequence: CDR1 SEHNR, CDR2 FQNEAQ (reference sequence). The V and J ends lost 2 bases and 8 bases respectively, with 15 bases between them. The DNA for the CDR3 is TGTGCCAGCAGCTTAAATACTCCTTCGCGGGGCTACACCTTC. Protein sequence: CASSLNTPSRGYTF.

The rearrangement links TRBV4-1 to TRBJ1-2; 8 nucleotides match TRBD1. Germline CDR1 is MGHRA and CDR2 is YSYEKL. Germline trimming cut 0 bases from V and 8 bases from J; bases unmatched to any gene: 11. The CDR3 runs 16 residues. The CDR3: CASSQETSTGAGGYTF. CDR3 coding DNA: TGCGCCAGCAGCCAAGAAACTTCGACAGGGGCGGGAGGCTACACCTTC.

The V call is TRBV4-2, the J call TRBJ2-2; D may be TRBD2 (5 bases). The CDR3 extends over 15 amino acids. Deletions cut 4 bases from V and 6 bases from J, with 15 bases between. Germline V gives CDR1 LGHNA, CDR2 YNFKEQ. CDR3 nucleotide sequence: TGTGCCAGCAGCCCGGAGGCGGCACGGGCCGGGGAGCTGTTTTTT. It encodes CASSPEAARAGELFF.

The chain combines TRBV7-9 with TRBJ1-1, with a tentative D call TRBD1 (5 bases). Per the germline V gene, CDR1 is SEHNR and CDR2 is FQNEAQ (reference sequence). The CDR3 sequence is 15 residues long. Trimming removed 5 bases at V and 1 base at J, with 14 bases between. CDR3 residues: CASSETGTANTEAFF. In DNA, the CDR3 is TGTGCCAGCAGCGAAACCGGGACGGCGAACACTGAAGCTTTCTTT. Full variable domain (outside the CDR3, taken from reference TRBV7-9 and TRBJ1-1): DTGVSQNPRHKITKRGQNVTFRCDPISEHNRLYWYRQTLGQGPEFLTYFQNEAQLEKSRLLSDRFSAERPKGSFSTLEIQRTEQGDSAMYLCASSETGTANTEAFFGQGTRLTVV.

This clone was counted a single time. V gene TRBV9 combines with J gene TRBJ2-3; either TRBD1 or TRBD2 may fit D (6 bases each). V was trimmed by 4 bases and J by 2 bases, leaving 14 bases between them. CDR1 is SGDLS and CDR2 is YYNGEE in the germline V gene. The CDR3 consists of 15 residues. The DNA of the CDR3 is TGTGCCAGCAGCCTTCTAGGGGGGAACACAGATACGCAGTATTTT. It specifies CASSLLGGNTDTQYF.

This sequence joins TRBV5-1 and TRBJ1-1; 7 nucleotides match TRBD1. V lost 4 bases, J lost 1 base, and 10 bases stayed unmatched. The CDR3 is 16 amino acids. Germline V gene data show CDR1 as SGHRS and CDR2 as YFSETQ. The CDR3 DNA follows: TGCGCCAGCAGCCCTCGACAGGGTGGGGGGAACACTGAAGCTTTCTTT. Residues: CASSPRQGGGNTEAFF.

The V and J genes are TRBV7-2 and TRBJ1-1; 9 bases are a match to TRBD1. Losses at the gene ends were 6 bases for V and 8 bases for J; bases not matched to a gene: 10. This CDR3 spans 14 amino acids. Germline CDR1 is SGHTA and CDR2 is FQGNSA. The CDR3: CASRITTGGSEAFF. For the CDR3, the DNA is TGTGCCAGCAGGATTACTACAGGGGGCAGCGAAGCTTTCTTT. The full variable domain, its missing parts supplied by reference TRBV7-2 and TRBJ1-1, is GAGVSQSPSNKVTEKGKDVELRCDPISGHTALYWYRQSLGQGLEFLIYFQGNSAPDKSGLPSDRFSAERTGGSVSTLTIQRTQQEDSAVYLCASRITTGGSEAFFGQGTRLTVV.

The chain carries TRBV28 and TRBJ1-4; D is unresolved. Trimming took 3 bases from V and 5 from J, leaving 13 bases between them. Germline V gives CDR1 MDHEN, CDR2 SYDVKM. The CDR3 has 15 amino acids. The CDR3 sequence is CASSFPESRNEKLFF. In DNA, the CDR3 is TGTGCCAGCAGTTTCCCGGAGTCGAGGAATGAAAAACTGTTTTTT.

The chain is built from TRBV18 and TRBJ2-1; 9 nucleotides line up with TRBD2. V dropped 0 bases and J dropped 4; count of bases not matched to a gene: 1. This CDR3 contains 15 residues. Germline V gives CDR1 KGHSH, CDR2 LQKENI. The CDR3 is CASSPPAGGYNEQFF. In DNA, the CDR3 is TGTGCCAGCTCACCACCGGCGGGGGGGTACAATGAGCAGTTCTTC.

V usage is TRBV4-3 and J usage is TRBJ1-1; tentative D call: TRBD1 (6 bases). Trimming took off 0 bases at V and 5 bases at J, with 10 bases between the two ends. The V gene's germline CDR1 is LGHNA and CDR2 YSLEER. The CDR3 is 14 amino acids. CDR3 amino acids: CASSQELGGTEAFF. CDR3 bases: TGCGCCAGCAGCCAAGAACTAGGGGGGACTGAAGCTTTCTTT.

CDR3 amino acids: CASSESGKEETQYF. In DNA form, the CDR3 reads TGTGCCAGCAGTGAATCGGGCAAAGAAGAGACCCAGTACTTC. V usage is TRBV6-1 and J usage is TRBJ2-5; D is uncertain. The CDR3 spans 14 residues. CDR1 and CDR2 (germline): MNHNS, SASEGT. Trimming took off 2 bases at V and 3 bases at J, with 10 bases between the two ends.

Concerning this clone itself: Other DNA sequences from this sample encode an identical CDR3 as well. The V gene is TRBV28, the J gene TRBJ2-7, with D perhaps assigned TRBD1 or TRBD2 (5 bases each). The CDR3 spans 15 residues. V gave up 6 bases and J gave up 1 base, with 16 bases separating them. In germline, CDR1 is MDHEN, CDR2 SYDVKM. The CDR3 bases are TGTGCCAGCAGCCCCCTGGGACGGGTTTCCTACGAGCAGTACTTC. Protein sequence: CASSPLGRVSYEQYF. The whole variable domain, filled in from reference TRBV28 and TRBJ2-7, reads DVKVTQSSRYLVKRTGEKVFLECVQDMDHENMFWYRQDPGLGLRLIYFSYDVKMKEKGDIPEGYSVSREKKERFSLILESASTNQTSMYLCASSPLGRVSYEQYFGPGTRLTVT.